One and the same sample provided the 7 T cell receptor beta chains below, sequenced in a study of T cell changes during pregnancy in multiple sclerosis. Generated by immunoSEQ multiplex PCR, the TCRdb table keeps only in-frame clones and is missing some. This sample has almost 20,000 clones, with 75% to 90% found just once. The sequencing here drew on CD8+ T cells from peripheral blood mononuclear cells, taken in the third trimester of pregnancy. Every receptor here comes from a female donor in good health, enrolled as a control in a pregnancy study.

In this sample, this clone turned up a few times. V gene TRBV27 combines with J gene TRBJ1-6; the D gene is possibly TRBD1 (6 bases). The V gene's germline CDR1 is MNHEY and CDR2 SMNVEV (reference sequence). V was shortened by 4 bases and J by 7 bases, with 11 bases between the two germline ends. The CDR3 length is 14 residues. The CDR3 nucleotides read TGTGCCAGCAGTTCCGGACAGCAAAATTCACCCCTCCACTTT. It is translated as CASSSGQQNSPLHF.

This sequence joins TRBV9 and TRBJ2-1; no firm D call. Germline V gene data show CDR1 as SGDLS and CDR2 as YYNGEE. The CDR3 sequence is 12 residues long. Trimming stripped 6 bases from V and 6 bases from J, with 10 bases between. CDR3 in DNA: TGTGCCAGCAACTCCCCTGGCAATGAGCAGTTCTTC. It translates to CASNSPGNEQFF.

The CDR3 here is CASSFGLAGGDTQYF. CDR3 sequence (DNA): TGTGCCAGCAGCTTTGGTCTAGCGGGGGGAGATACGCAGTATTTT. The chain joins TRBV5-8 to TRBJ2-3, with TRBD2 identical over 11 bases. Germline V gives CDR1 SGHTS, CDR2 YDEGEE. The V segment lost 2 bases and the J segment 5 bases; nucleotides outside the gene matches: 4. This CDR3 spans 15 amino acids.

The rearrangement joins TRBV14 to TRBJ2-1; perhaps TRBD2 as D (6 bases). This CDR3 has 15 amino acids. V lost 2 bases, J lost 8 bases, and 16 bases lay in between. Germline V gene lookup returns CDR1 SGHDN and CDR2 FVKESK. The DNA of the CDR3 is TGTGCCAGCAGCCAAAAGCGGTGGGGAGGCGATGAGCAGTTCTTC. Amino acids: CASSQKRWGGDEQFF.

The chain couples TRBV4-1 to TRBJ2-7; 9 nucleotides agree with TRBD2. CDR1 is MGHRA, CDR2 YSYEKL, per germline. J lost 5 bases, V lost 0 bases, and 5 bases had no gene match. This CDR3 spans 15 amino acids. For the CDR3, the DNA is TGCGCCAGCAGCCAAGAGGGGCGGGGGGGCAACGAGCAGTACTTC. It specifies CASSQEGRGGNEQYF.

J is TRBJ1-5 and V is TRBV7-9; 8 nucleotides line up with TRBD1. The junction had 7 bases not matched to a gene; V was cut back by 5 bases and J by 1 base. Germline V gene data show CDR1 as SEHNR and CDR2 as FQNEAQ (reference sequence). The CDR3 consists of 16 residues. CDR3 residues: CASSRAGGRSNQPQHF. The CDR3, as DNA: TGTGCCAGCAGCCGCGCAGGGGGCAGGAGCAATCAGCCCCAGCATTTT. The variable domain in full, completed from reference TRBV7-9 and TRBJ1-5, reads DTGVSQNPRHKITKRGQNVTFRCDPISEHNRLYWYRQTLGQGPEFLTYFQNEAQLEKSRLLSDRFSAERPKGSFSTLEIQRTEQGDSAMYLCASSRAGGRSNQPQHFGDGTRLSIL.

This chain links TRBV9 with TRBJ2-6, with a weak D call TRBD2 (7 bases). V lost 2 bases and J lost 2, with 11 bases in between. In germline, CDR1 is SGDLS, CDR2 YYNGEE. This CDR3 comprises 16 residues. The CDR3: CASSVGAGAGANVLTF. The CDR3 DNA sequence: TGTGCCAGCAGCGTGGGGGCGGGGGCTGGGGCCAACGTCCTGACTTTC.